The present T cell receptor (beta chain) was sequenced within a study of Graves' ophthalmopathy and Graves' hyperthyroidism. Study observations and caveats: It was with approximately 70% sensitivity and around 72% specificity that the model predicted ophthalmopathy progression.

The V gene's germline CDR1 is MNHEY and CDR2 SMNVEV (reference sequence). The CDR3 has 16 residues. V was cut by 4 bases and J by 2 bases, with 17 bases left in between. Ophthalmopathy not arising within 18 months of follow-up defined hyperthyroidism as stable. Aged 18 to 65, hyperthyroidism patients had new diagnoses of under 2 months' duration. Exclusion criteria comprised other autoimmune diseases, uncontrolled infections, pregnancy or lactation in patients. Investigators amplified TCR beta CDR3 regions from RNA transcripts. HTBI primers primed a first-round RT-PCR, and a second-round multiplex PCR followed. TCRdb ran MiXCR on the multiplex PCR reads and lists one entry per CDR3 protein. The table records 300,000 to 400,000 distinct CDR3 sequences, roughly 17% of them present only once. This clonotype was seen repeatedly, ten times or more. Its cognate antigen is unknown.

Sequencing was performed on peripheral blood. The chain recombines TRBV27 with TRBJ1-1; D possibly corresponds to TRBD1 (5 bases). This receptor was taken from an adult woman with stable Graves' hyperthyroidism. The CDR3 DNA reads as TGTGCCAGCAGTTCCCTGCCATGGGGGATCAACACTGAAGCTTTCTTT. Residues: CASSSLPWGINTEAFF.